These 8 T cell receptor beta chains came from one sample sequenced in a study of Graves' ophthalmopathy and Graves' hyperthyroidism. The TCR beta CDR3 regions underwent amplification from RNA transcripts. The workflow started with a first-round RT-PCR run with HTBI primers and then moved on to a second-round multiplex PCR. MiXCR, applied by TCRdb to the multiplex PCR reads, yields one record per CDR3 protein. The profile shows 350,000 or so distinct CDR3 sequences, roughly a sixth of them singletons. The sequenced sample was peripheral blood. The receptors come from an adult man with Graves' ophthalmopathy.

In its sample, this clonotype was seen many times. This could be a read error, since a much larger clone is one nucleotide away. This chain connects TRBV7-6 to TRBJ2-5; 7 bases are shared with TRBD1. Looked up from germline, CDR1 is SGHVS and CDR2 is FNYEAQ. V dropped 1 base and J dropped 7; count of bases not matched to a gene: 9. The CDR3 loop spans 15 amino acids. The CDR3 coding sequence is TGTGCCAGCAGCTTAGACGGCCGACAGGGTGGGACCCAGTACTTC. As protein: CASSLDGRQGGTQYF.

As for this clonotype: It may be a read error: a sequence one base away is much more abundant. The CDR3 region is CDSSPRLAEGTDTQYF. In nucleotides, the CDR3 is TGTGACAGCAGTCCACGACTAGCGGAGGGCACAGATACGCAGTATTTT. The J gene is TRBJ2-3, the V gene TRBV12-3 or TRBV12-4; 9 bases fit TRBD2. The CDR3 has 16 amino acids.

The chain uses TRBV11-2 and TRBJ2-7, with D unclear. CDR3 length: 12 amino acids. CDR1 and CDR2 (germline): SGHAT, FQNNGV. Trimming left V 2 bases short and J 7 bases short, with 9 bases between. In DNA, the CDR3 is TGTGCCAGCAGCTTAAACCGGCGGGAGCAGTACTTC. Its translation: CASSLNRREQYF.

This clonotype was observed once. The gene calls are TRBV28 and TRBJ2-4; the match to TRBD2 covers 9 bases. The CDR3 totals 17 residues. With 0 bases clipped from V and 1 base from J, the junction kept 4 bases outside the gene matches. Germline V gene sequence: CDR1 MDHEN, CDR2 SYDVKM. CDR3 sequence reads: CASSLWSGRYAKNIQYF. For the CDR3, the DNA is TGTGCCAGCAGTTTATGGAGCGGGAGGTATGCCAAAAACATTCAGTACTTC.

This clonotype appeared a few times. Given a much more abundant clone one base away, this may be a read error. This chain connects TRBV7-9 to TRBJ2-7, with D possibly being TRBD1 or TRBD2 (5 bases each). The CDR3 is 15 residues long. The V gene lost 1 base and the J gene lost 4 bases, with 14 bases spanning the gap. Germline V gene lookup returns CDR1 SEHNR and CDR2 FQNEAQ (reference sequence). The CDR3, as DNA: TGTGCCAGCAGCTTAGGGGACCTGTTAAAATACGAGCAGTACGTC. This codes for CASSLGDLLKYEQYV.

CDR3 sequence: CASSGQIGTDTQYF. The CDR3 DNA reads TGTGCCAGCTCAGGGCAGATTGGCACAGATACGCAGTATTTT. The chain is built from TRBV18 and TRBJ2-3; D gene ambiguous. Trimming took off 5 bases at V and 1 base at J, with 10 bases between the two ends. The CDR3 totals 14 residues. From germline, CDR1 is KGHSH and CDR2 LQKENI.

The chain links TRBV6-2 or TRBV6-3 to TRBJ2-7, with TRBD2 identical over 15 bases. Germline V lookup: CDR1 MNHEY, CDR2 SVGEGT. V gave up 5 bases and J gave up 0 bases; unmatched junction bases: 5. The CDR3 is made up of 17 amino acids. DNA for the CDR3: TGTGCCAGCAGTGGACTAGCGGGAGGGCCTAGCTCCTACGAGCAGTACTTC. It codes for CASSGLAGGPSSYEQYF.

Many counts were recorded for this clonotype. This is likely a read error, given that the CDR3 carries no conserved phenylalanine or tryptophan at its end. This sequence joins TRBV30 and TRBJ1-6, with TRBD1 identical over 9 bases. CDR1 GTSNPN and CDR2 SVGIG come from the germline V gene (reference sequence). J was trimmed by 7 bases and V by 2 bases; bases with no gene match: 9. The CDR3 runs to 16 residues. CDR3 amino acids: CAWSTSDRGRNSPLHL. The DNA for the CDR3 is TGTGCCTGGAGTACATCTGACAGGGGGAGGAATTCACCCCTCCACCTT.